This T cell receptor beta chain originates from a study of T-cell reconstitution after alpha-beta-depleted transplantation in children. For TCRbeta, the library was prepared with unique molecular identifiers. TCRdb analysed the PCR reads with MiXCR anew, one entry per CDR3 protein. The sample lists approximately 400,000 distinct CDR3 sequences, around 15% occurring once. Germline V gene data show CDR1 as LNHNV and CDR2 as YYDKDF (reference sequence). V shed 2 bases and J shed 10 bases, with 15 bases lying between them. This CDR3 spans 14 amino acids. This receptor was obtained from a boy under three years old who had a stem cell transplant for Wiskott-Aldrich syndrome, so the T cells may come from the graft donor. Sequenced here: PBMCs, mostly from graft donor cells, sampled 360 days after TCRalphabeta/CD19-depleted stem cell transplant. This chain links TRBV15 with TRBJ2-1; possibly TRBD1 or TRBD2 for D (5 bases each). Written as DNA, the CDR3 is TGTGCCACCAGCAGACCGCCCCCGGGACCCGAGCAGTTCTTC. This gives the protein CATSRPPPGPEQFF.